Each of the 13 T cell receptor beta chains below was sequenced from the same sample in a study of blood T cell repertoires in COVID-19. The table came from immunoSEQ multiplex PCR; TCRdb's copy has only in-frame clones and leaves some out. This sample yields some 220,000 clones, of which approximately 85% are seen a single time; roughly 5.3% belongs to the top ten. Sequenced input: peripheral blood. Receptor source: a man aged 50 or older with COVID-19, enrolled during active disease.

This chain uses TRBV6-6 with TRBJ2-5, with 11 bases fitting TRBD1. CDR3 length: 14 amino acids. After removal of 5 bases from V and 5 bases from J, the junction contained 4 bases not matched to a gene. Germline CDR1 reads MNHNY; CDR2 reads SVGAGI (reference sequence). The DNA of the CDR3 is TGTGCCAGCAGTAAAGGGACAGGGGGGGAGACCCAGTACTTC. Residues: CASSKGTGGETQYF.

CDR3: CAWSADRGRVSPLHF. For the CDR3, the DNA is TGTGCCTGGAGTGCGGACAGGGGGCGAGTTTCACCCCTCCACTTT. The chain recombines TRBV30 with TRBJ1-6, with 11 bases lining up with TRBD1. CDR3 size: 15 residues. Germline V gives CDR1 GTSNPN, CDR2 SVGIG (reference sequence). J gave up 9 bases and V 1 base, and 5 bases lay outside the gene matches. The entire variable domain, with the rest obtained from reference TRBV30 and TRBJ1-6, is as follows: SQTIHQWPATLVQPVGSPLSLECTVEGTSNPNLYWYRQAAGRGLQLLFYSVGIGQISSEVPQNLSASRPQDRQFILSSKKLLLSDSGFYLCAWSADRGRVSPLHFGNGTRLTVT.

This chain connects TRBV6-2 or TRBV6-3 to TRBJ2-3, with D possibly matching TRBD2 (6 bases). This CDR3 region has 17 residues. Trimming shortened V by 2 bases and J by 3 bases, and 18 bases separated the two germline ends. The germline V gene encodes CDR1 MNHEY and CDR2 SVGEGT. The CDR3 protein is CASSYRGPGLGTDTQYF. CDR3 in DNA: TGTGCCAGCAGTTACAGGGGACCGGGACTTGGAACAGATACGCAGTATTTT.

The gene calls are TRBV10-2 and TRBJ2-3; 9 nucleotides match TRBD2. Germline CDR1 is WSHSY and CDR2 is SAAADI. V lost 6 bases, J lost 0 bases, and 7 bases stayed unmatched. The CDR3 has 16 residues. For the CDR3, the DNA is TGCGCCAGCAGCATAAGCGGGGGGTCAAGCACAGATACGCAGTATTTT. It encodes CASSISGGSSTDTQYF.

The chain links TRBV4-1 to TRBJ1-1, with D possibly being TRBD1 (6 bases). The CDR3 spans 15 residues. V dropped 6 bases and J dropped 2 bases, with 16 bases sitting between them. CDR1 and CDR2 (germline): MGHRA, YSYEKL. CDR3 in amino acids: CASRGVTGLNTEAFF. In nucleotides, the CDR3 is TGCGCCAGCAGGGGTGTTACAGGGCTAAACACTGAAGCTTTCTTT.

The chain joins TRBV4-1 to TRBJ1-6; the D is unclear. The CDR3 totals 13 residues. The V gene lost 1 base and the J gene lost 10 bases, with 8 bases spanning the gap. In germline, CDR1 is MGHRA, CDR2 YSYEKL. CDR3 residues: CASSQGVRSPLHF. The CDR3 DNA reads as TGCGCCAGCAGCCAAGGCGTCCGGTCACCCCTCCACTTT.

The rearrangement links TRBV5-1 to TRBJ2-7; weak D call: TRBD2 (6 bases). Per the germline V gene, CDR1 is SGHRS and CDR2 is YFSETQ. The CDR3 consists of 14 residues. V gave up 6 bases and J gave up 2 bases, with 15 bases separating them. The CDR3 DNA reads as TGCGCCAGCAAAGTCGGTAGCGGCCCCTACGAGCAGTACTTC. Protein product: CASKVGSGPYEQYF.

The rearrangement uses TRBV9 and TRBJ2-3, with a possible D match to TRBD1 (6 bases). Germline CDR1 is SGDLS and CDR2 is YYNGEE. This CDR3 has 14 amino acids. V was pared by 4 bases and J by 1 base, with 10 bases between. CDR3 in DNA: TGTGCCAGCAGCCCACGGACAGGCACAGATACGCAGTATTTT. Its translation: CASSPRTGTDTQYF.

The rearrangement links TRBV3-1 (or the pseudogene TRBV3-2) to TRBJ1-4; D may be TRBD1 (6 bases). The CDR3 contains 14 residues. With 3 bases removed from V and 7 bases from J, the gap between germline ends came to 12 bases. The germline gives CDR1 LGHDT, CDR2 YNNKEL (reference sequence). The CDR3 protein is CASSQSRGSEKLFF. The CDR3 nucleotides are TGTGCCAGCAGCCAGTCCAGGGGTTCTGAAAAACTGTTTTTT.

This chain connects TRBV5-4 to TRBJ1-5; possible D gene TRBD1, 5 bases. From germline, CDR1 is SGHNT and CDR2 YYREEE (reference sequence). The CDR3 consists of 12 residues. Deletions cut 1 base from V and 9 bases from J, with 8 bases between. The chain's CDR3 is CASSLSGGPQHF. CDR3 bases: TGTGCCAGCAGCTTGTCCGGGGGGCCCCAGCATTTT. Variable domain in full (rest from reference TRBV5-4 and TRBJ1-5): ETGVTQSPTHLIKTRGQQVTLRCSSQSGHNTVSWYQQALGQGPQFIFQYYREEENGRGNFPPRFSGLQFPNYSSELNVNALELDDSALYLCASSLSGGPQHFGDGTRLSIL.

This clone is a singleton in its sample. The CDR3 sequence is CAWRRVGASSSPLHF. The CDR3 DNA is TGTGCCTGGAGGCGCGTAGGGGCCTCTAGTTCACCCCTCCACTTT. The rearrangement links TRBV30 to TRBJ1-6, with D tentatively TRBD1 (5 bases). V was cut by 3 bases and J by 9 bases, with 18 bases left in between. The CDR3 contains 15 residues. Germline V gives CDR1 GTSNPN, CDR2 SVGIG (reference sequence). Looking up the rest from reference TRBV30 and TRBJ1-6 gives the full variable domain: SQTIHQWPATLVQPVGSPLSLECTVEGTSNPNLYWYRQAAGRGLQLLFYSVGIGQISSEVPQNLSASRPQDRQFILSSKKLLLSDSGFYLCAWRRVGASSSPLHFGNGTRLTVT.

This chain uses TRBV30 with TRBJ2-6, with TRBD2 as a possible D gene (5 bases). V was clipped by 2 bases and J by 2 bases, with 13 bases between them. The germline V gene encodes CDR1 GTSNPN and CDR2 SVGIG (reference sequence). This CDR3 contains 16 residues. The chain's CDR3 is CAWSLPHGAGANVLTF. As DNA, the CDR3 is TGTGCCTGGAGTCTTCCGCACGGGGCTGGGGCCAACGTCCTGACTTTC.

The V gene is TRBV4-2, the J gene TRBJ2-7; 9 bases are shared with TRBD2. This CDR3 region has 15 residues. The germline V gene encodes CDR1 LGHNA and CDR2 YNFKEQ. V was pared by 0 bases and J by 3 bases, with 3 bases of the junction left unmatched. Here the CDR3 reads CASSQELAGDYEQYF. Written as DNA, the CDR3 is TGTGCCAGCAGCCAAGAATTAGCGGGGGACTACGAGCAGTACTTC.